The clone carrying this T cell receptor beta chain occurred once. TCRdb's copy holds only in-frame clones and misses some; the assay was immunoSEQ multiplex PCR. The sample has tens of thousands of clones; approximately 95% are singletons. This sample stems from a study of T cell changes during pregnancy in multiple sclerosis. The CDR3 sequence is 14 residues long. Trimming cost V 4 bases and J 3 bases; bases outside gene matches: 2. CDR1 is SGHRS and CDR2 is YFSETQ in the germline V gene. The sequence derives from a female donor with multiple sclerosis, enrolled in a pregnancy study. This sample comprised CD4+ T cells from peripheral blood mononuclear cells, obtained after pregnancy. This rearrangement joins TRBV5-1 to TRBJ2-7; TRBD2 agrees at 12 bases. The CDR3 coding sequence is TGCGCCAGCAGCCCGACTAGCGGGGGCTACGAGCAGTACTTC. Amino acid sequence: CASSPTSGGYEQYF.